This T cell receptor (beta chain) was documented in a study of cytomegalovirus exposure and HLA in healthy donors (dated by TCRdb to the late 2010s). Looking at the study overall: An earlier analysis of 587 of the donors reported around 280 Gb of sequence data and around 100 million unique TCR beta sequences obtained from around 190 million T cells. Roughly 300 gigabases of sequencing data and 75 million to 85 million unique TCR sequences made up an early release that covered 500 to 700 HLA-typed donors. The genetic ancestry cluster associated with self-reported Caucasian donors included about 81% of the roughly 400 genotyped donors. The study was designed to test whether signatures of past pathogen exposure could be identified by cataloging public T cell receptors. Using immunosequencing, the study profiled T cell repertoires from 500 to 800 subjects and related those repertoires to cytomegalovirus serostatus. A separate validation cohort of roughly 130 different subjects was used in addition to the 666-subject first cohort. To predict cytomegalovirus infection status, the study combined high-throughput TCR immunosequencing, statistical association of individual TCRs with disease status, and machine learning. A later analysis re-analyzed previously published TCR beta repertoires from roughly 600 donors and added high-resolution HLA genotyping to study TCR occurrence patterns. The later analysis used no new phenotypic data to find candidate immune exposures, relying instead on TCR beta sequences and their occurrence across donors. An earlier analysis of fewer than 750 of the donors used high-throughput TCR beta sequencing to judge whether each TCR beta V gene segment behaved as functional or pseudogenic. Alongside the repertoire data, information on donor age, sex, ethnicity and CMV serostatus was compiled. In a later genetic analysis, genome-wide SNP genotypes for about three fifths of the roughly 670 donors were used, and that subset was treated as a discovery cohort. Every repertoire in the discovery cohort had been generated on one and the same sequencing platform. HLA typing covered class I and class II loci at four-digit resolution. Typing coverage varied by locus: roughly 629-640 donors for A, B, C, DRB1 and DQB1; roughly 500 for DQA1; about 570 for DPA1; some 470 for DPB1. Roughly five DR-DQ haplotypes were treated as single units for association and clustering because of strong linkage in the cohort. Among roughly 400 genotyped donors of the cohort, an average of approximately 240,000 unique TCR beta nucleotide sequences were sequenced per donor, roughly 18% of them non-productive.

CDR1 and CDR2 (MNHNS, SASEGT) derive from the germline V gene. Measured from the cysteine to the phenylalanine, the CDR3 is 15 residues long. Only the CDR3 part of the read is kept: 45 bases, read in frame from the first base. The trim is 1 base for V and 2 bases for J, with a gap of 11 bases between the germline ends. In total, roughly 670 healthy bone marrow donors made up the cohort. At the time of sampling, every cohort member was nominally healthy, though immune exposures that went unrecorded were likely present. The donor tested CMV seropositive, placing the donor among the 290 or so seropositive members of the cohort. Each donor provided a peripheral blood sample, and peripheral blood mononuclear cells were used for TCR beta sequencing. Genomic DNA extraction from the blood cell samples was performed with the Qiagen DNeasy Blood Extraction Kit. Library construction relied on the immunoSEQ multiplex PCR assay. For the multiplex PCR, a mixture combining 60 forward primers for TCR Vbeta segments and 13 reverse primers for TCR Jbeta segments was used. A multiplex PCR assay on genomic DNA amplified the CDR3 region of rearranged TCR beta genes. Amplified TCR beta libraries were sequenced as 87-base-pair reads on the Illumina HiSeq System. In the authors' own workflow: A later analysis counted some 80 million unique TCR beta chains across the approximately 700 repertoires, and some 12 million of these chains were shared by at least two donors. Raw reads were error-corrected and collapsed into unique sequences with a nearest-neighbor algorithm that merged closely related sequences to remove PCR and sequencing errors. V, D and J gene segments were assigned by aligning CDR3 sequences to IMGT reference sequences. Each retained sequence needed at least a six-nucleotide match to both a V gene segment and a J gene segment. Rearrangements were called productive when the CDR3 lacked stop codons and stayed in frame with V and J; all others were non-productive. Following IMGT convention, CDR3 was defined as the stretch from the second conserved V-encoded cysteine to the conserved J-encoded phenylalanine. In an earlier analysis of some 550 of the donors, sequences lacking an unambiguous match to a single V gene segment were excluded. An earlier analysis of 587 of the donors called V segments functional above 56.7% productive rearrangements and segregating when the between-donor standard deviation exceeded 5%. A statistical classification framework was built for diagnosing cytomegalovirus status from the catalog of TCR beta chain sequences. V and J gene assignment, in a later analysis, came from comparing TCR nucleotide sequences with IMGT/GENE-DB human TR gene sequences. A later analysis assigned CDR3 sequences and most-parsimonious VDJ recombination scenarios with the TCRdist pipeline. A later analysis defined each TCR beta chain by its CDR3 amino acid sequence plus V-gene family, and excluded reads lacking a unique V-gene family. In a later analysis, 500 to 700 highly shared, low-generation-probability nucleotide sequences were removed to address suspected cross-contamination and a sequencing artifact. In a later analysis, a clonal expansion index for each public chain was calculated from normalized within-repertoire ranks of inferred template counts. In a later analysis, generation probabilities were computed with a VDJ recombination model fitted to out-of-frame rearrangements, and the resulting probabilities were checked against IGoR. Hypergeometric tests were used in a later analysis to score TCR-TCR, TCR-HLA and TCR-CMV co-occurrence, with a repertoire-size bias correction applied to the TCR pairs. To estimate false discovery rates, a later analysis permuted the HLA or CMV assignments 20 times. In a later analysis, co-occurring TCRs were grouped using DBSCAN, and TCRdist sequence similarity was added for clustering within HLA-allele-positive subsets. Co-occurrence clustering excluded repertoires with fewer than 30,000 or more than 120,000 public chains, plus five with anomalous nucleotide sharing. In its TCRdb copy, this immuneACCESS table keeps in-frame sequences only and misses some clones. Where compared with another copy, unresolved V genes explain less than half of these, and the others have no known cause. The D gene and trimming were derived from the DNA, and the V and J assignments and clone size from that table. A total of around 100,000 clones appear in this sample, 70% to 80% of them only once. The ten largest make up 5.4% of the sample.

The sample holds one count of this clone. Its antigen remains unidentified. Nothing much larger sits one base from this clone, and base qualities are not available. What the authors observed across the whole study: A cluster of highly shared sequence variants was judged likely to be a technical artifact of the sequencing pipeline. An earlier analysis of approximately 590 of the donors showed that most TCR beta V segments appeared in productive rearrangements either about 90% or about 30% of the time, which broadly matched IMGT annotations. In vitro tests confirmed that a few of the cytomegalovirus-associated TCR beta chains recognize cytomegalovirus antigens. A later genetic analysis reported fewer N-insertions in productive TCRs among donors in an Asian-associated ancestry cluster than the approximately 700-donor mean. Because some donors lacked HLA typing at each locus, the association tests relied only on the typed subset. The classifier was reported to diagnose cytomegalovirus status with high specificity and sensitivity in both the original cohort and the validation cohort. Several of the top co-occurrence clusters appeared to be linked to parvovirus B19, influenza, CMV and Epstein-Barr virus, according to a later analysis. The study listed 150 to 200 TCR beta chains as associated with cytomegalovirus. In a later analysis, HLA-associated TCR beta chains showed more clonal expansion and lower generation probabilities than non-associated chains that were equally common. A further reported finding was that TCR beta sequences accurately predicted the HLA-A and HLA-B alleles for most subjects in the first cohort. Some IMGT-functional V segments, including TRBV6-2 and TRBV6-3, could not be told apart with the 87-base-pair reads, so those segments were excluded. The only immune exposure information available for the cohort was CMV serostatus. Linkage disequilibrium might explain the correlated functional status among segregating V segments, but an unknown experimental factor could not be ruled out. Because counts were too low, seventeen rarely observed V segments, including chromosome 9 orphons, were excluded from the earlier analysis of 587 of the donors. In a later analysis, the rate of TCR association differed among HLA loci, with DRB1 alleles having the most associated TCRs and HLA-C alleles having the fewest. In a later analysis, most CMV-associated TCR beta chains were found to appear HLA-restricted, with HLA associations seemingly driven largely by CMV exposure. Strong co-occurrence of HLA alleles, especially DR and DQ, made assigning TCR associations to individual alleles difficult. While some public TCRs were present in many individuals, most TCR sequences turned up only very rarely across donors. Roughly uniform sequencing depth across donors was assumed in presence/absence analyses, although this assumption may not hold. A later genetic analysis associated a missense DCLRE1C variant with V-gene and J-gene trimming of TCR beta chains, and an independent cohort replicated the association. In a later analysis, 15,000 to 20,000 TCR beta sequences were associated with specific HLA alleles at a false discovery rate of 0.05. It was suggested by the authors that the approach could potentially be generalized to other disease states and immunological phenotypes. This cohort had only TCR beta chains sequenced, and the lack of alpha or paired-chain data limited which features could be detected.

This TCR was recovered from a woman under 40 in good health and CMV-seropositive. The sequenced sample was PBMCs. The chain was built from TRBV6-1 and TRBJ1-1, with no D gene named confidently. The CDR3 corresponds to CASSEVTPTNTEAFF. Here is the DNA: TGTGCCAGCAGTGAAGTAACACCAACAAACACTGAAGCTTTCTTT.